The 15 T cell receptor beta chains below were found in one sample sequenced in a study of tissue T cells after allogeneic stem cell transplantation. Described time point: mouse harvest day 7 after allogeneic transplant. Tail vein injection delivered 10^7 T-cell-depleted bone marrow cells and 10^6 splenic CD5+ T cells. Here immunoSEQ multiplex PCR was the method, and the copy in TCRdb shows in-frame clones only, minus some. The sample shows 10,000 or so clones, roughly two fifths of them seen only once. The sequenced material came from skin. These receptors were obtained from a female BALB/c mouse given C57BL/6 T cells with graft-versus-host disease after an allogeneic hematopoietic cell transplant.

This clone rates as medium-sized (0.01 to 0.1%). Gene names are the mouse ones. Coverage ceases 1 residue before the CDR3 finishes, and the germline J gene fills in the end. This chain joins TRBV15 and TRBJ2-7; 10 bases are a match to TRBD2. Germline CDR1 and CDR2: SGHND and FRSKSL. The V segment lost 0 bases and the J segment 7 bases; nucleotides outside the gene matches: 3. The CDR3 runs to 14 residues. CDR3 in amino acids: CASSLALGGREQYF. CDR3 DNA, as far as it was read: TGTGCCAGCAGTTTAGCGCTGGGGGGGCGCGAACAGTAC.

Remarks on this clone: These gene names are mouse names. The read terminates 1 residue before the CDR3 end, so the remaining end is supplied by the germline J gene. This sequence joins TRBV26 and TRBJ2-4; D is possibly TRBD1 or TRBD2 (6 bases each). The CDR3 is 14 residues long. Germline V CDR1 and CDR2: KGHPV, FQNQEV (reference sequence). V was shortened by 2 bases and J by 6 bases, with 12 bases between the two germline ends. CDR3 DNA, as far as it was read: TGTGCCAGCAGTCTGGGACAAGGGGGGAACACCTTGTAC. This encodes CASSLGQGGNTLY. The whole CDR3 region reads CASSLGQGGNTLYF.

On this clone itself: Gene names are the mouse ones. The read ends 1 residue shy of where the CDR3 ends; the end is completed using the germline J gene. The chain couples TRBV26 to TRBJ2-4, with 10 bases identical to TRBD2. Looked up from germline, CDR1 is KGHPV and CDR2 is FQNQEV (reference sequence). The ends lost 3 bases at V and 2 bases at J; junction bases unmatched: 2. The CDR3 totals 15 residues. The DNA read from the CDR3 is TGTGCCAGCAGTCTAGGACTGGGGGCTCAAAACACCTTGTAC. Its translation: CASSLGLGAQNTLY. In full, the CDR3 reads CASSLGLGAQNTLYF.

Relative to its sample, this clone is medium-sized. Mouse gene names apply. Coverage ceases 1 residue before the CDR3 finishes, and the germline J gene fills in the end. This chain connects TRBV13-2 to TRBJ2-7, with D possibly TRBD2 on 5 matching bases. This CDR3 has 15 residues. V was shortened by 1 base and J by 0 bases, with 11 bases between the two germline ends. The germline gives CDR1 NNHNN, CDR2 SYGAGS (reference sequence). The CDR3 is CASGDLTELSYEQYF. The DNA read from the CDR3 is TGTGCCAGCGGTGATCTGACTGAGCTCTCCTATGAACAGTAC.

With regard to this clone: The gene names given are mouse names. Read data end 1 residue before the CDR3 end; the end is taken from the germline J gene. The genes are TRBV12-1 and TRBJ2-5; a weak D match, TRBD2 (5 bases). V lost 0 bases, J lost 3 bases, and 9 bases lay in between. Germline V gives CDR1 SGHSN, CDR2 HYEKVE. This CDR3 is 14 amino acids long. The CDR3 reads CASSLSGEQDTQYF. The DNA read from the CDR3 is TGTGCCAGCTCTCTCAGTGGGGAGCAAGACACCCAGTAC.

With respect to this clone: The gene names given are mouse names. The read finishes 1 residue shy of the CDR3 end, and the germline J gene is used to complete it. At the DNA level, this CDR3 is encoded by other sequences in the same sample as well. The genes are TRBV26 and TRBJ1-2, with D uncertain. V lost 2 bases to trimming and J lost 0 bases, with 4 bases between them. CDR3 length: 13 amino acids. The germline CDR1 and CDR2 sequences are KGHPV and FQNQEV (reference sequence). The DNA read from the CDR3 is TGTGCCAGCAGTCTGAGTCCAAACTCCGACTACACC. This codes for CASSLSPNSDYT. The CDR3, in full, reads CASSLSPNSDYTF.

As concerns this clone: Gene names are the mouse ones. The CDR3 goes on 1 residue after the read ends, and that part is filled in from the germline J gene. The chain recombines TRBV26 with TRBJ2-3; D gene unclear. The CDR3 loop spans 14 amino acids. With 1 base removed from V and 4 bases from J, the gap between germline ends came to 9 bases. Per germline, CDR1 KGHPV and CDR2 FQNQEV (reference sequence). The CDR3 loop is CASSLLDRPETLYF. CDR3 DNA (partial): TGTGCCAGCAGTCTGTTGGACCGGCCAGAAACGCTGTAT.

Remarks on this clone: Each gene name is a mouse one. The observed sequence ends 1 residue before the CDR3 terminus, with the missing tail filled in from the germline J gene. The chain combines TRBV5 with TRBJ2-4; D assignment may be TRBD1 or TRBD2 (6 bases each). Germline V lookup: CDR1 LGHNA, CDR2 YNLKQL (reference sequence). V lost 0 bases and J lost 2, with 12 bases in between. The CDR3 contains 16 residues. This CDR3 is CASSQEWGRSQNTLYF. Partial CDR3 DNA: TGTGCCAGCAGCCAAGAGTGGGGGCGCTCTCAAAACACCTTGTAC.

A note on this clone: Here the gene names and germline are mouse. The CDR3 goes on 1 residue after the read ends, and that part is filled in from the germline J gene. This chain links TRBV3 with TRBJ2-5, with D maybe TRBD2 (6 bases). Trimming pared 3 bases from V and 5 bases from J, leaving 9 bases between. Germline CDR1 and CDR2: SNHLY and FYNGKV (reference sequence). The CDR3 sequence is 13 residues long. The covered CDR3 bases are TGTGCCAGCAGCTTTGGGGGAAGAGACACCCAGTAC. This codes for CASSFGGRDTQY. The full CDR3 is CASSFGGRDTQYF.

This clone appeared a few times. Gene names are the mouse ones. This CDR3 reads CSSSQTGGAAEQFF. The CDR3 DNA, read in part, is TGCTCCAGCAGTCAAACTGGGGGGGCCGCTGAGCAGTTC. The genes are TRBV23 and TRBJ2-1; TRBD2, as called in the table, went unchecked against the DNA. The read finishes 1 residue shy of the CDR3 end, and the germline J gene is used to complete it. Germline V gene data show CDR1 as KGHTA and CDR2 as FQNQQP. The CDR3 covers 14 residues.

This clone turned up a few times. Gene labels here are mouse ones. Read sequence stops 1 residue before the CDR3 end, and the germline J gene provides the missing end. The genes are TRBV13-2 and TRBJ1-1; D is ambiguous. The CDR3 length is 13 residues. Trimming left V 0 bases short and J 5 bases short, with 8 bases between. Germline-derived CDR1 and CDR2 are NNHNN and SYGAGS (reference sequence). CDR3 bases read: TGTGCCAGCGGTGATGCCCGCCATACAGAAGTCTTC. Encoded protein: CASGDARHTEVF. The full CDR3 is CASGDARHTEVFF.

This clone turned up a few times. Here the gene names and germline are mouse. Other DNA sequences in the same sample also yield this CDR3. The CDR3 sequence is CASSQDWGQDTQYF. The covered CDR3 bases are TGTGCCAGCAGCCAAGATTGGGGGCAAGACACCCAGTAC. The chain couples TRBV5 to TRBJ2-5; weak D call: TRBD2 (6 bases). Coverage ceases 1 residue before the CDR3 finishes, and the germline J gene fills in the end. The CDR3 has 14 amino acids. V was shortened by 0 bases and J by 3 bases, with 7 bases between the two germline ends. Germline-derived CDR1 and CDR2 are LGHNA and YNLKQL (reference sequence).

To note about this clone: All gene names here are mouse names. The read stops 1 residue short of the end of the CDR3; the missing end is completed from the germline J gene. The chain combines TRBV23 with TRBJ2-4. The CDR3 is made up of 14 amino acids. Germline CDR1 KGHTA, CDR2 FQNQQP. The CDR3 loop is CSSSHWDGQNTLYF. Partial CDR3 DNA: TGCTCCAGCAGTCACTGGGACGGTCAAAACACCTTGTAC.

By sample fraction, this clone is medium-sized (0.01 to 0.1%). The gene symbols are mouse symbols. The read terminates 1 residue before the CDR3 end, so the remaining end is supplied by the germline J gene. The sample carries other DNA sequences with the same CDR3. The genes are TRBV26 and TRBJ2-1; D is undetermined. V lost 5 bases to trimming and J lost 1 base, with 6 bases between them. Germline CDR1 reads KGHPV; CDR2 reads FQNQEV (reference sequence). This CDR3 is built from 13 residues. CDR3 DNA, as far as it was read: TGTGCCAGCAGTTTACAGAACTATGCTGAGCAGTTC. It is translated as CASSLQNYAEQF. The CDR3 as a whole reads CASSLQNYAEQFF. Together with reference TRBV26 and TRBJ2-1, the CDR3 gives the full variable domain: NSKVIQTPRYLVKGQGQKAKMRCIPEKGHPVVFWYQQNKNNEFKFLINFQNQEVLQQIDMTEKRFSAECPSNSPCSLEIQSSEAGDSALYLCASSLQNYAEQFFGPGTRLTVL.

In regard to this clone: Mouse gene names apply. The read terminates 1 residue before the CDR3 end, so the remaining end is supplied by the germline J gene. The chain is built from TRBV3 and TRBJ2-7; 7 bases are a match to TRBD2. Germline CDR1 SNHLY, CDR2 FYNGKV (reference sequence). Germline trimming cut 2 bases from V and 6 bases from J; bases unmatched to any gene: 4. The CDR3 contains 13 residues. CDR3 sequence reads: CASSLLGEFEQYF. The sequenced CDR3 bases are TGTGCCAGCAGCTTACTGGGGGAATTTGAACAGTAC.